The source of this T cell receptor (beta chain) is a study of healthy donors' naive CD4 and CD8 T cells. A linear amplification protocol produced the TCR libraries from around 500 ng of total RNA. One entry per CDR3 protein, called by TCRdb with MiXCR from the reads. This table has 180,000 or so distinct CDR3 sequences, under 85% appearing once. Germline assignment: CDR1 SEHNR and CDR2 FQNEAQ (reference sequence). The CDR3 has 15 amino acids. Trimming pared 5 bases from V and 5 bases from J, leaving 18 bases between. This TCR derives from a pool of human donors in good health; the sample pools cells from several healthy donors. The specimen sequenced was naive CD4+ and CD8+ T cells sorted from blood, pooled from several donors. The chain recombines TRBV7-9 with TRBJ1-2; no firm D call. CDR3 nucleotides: TGTGCCAGCAGCCTCGGGGTTTCCATTTTGTATGGCTACACCTTC. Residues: CASSLGVSILYGYTF.